This is a list of T cell receptor beta chains from one sample in a study of blood T cell repertoires in COVID-19. The data were produced by immunoSEQ multiplex PCR, yet TCRdb's version contains in-frame clones alone and is incomplete. The sample includes approximately 250,000 clones, roughly 86% seen only once; the top ten take about 8.6%. Sequenced: peripheral blood. The source of these receptors is a man aged 40-49 years with active or convalescent COVID-19. Each CDR3 is given with its conserved first and last residue. The D gene is left open where the match is weak. Some rows mark clone size as missing; the rest say once, few, many or name a class of expanded clone.

TRBJ2-7,once,.,TRBV25-1,TGTGCCAGCAGTGAATATTTTCGTGTGGGGGCGGAAGGTTACGAGCAGTACTTC,CASSEYFRVGAEGYEQYF
TRBJ1-4,.,.,TRBV5-1,TGCGCCAGCAGCTTGGCCAGTAATAATGAAAAACTGTTTTTT,CASSLASNNEKLFF
TRBJ2-2,.,TRBD2,TRBV6-4,TGTGCCAGCAGTGACAATAGCGGGGAGAACACCGGGGAGCTGTTTTTT,CASSDNSGENTGELFF
TRBJ1-1,.,.,TRBV28,TGTGCCAGCAGCTCGGCGGGGGCCGCATTGAACACTGAAGCTTTCTTT,CASSSAGAALNTEAFF
TRBJ1-1,.,TRBD1,TRBV2,TGTGCCAGCAGTCCGGGACAGGGGCAGAACACTGAAGCTTTCTTT,CASSPGQGQNTEAFF
TRBJ2-5,once,.,TRBV21-1,TGTGCCAGCCGACACGGAGAGACCCAGTACTTC,CASRHGETQYF
TRBJ2-5,.,TRBD2,TRBV14,TGTGCCAGCAGCCTATTCGGACTAGAGGGAGAGACCCAGTACTTC,CASSLFGLEGETQYF
TRBJ1-5,.,TRBD1,TRBV7-6,TGTGCCAGCAGCTTAGGCAGGGGGCAGCCCCAGCATTTT,CASSLGRGQPQHF
TRBJ2-1,.,TRBD2,TRBV3-1/TRBV3-2,TGTGCCAGCAGCCACCCGGGACTAGGGACTGTCAATGAGCAGTTCTTC,CASSHPGLGTVNEQFF
TRBJ2-2,few,.,TRBV24-1,TGTGCCACCAGTCTCCATATTGGCGAGGACACCGGGGAGCTGTTTTTT,CATSLHIGEDTGELFF